The entry below gives a single T cell receptor beta chain sequence along with its context. Its antigen is unknown. The data derive from a study of cytomegalovirus exposure and HLA in healthy donors. With 60 Vbeta and 13 Jbeta primers, the PCR was carried out. Only in-frame clones appear in the TCRdb table, and some are missing; sequencing was by immunoSEQ multiplex PCR. The sample lists under 200,000 clones; roughly 80% were seen once. Points from the study as a whole: Per a prior analysis, the majority of TCR beta V segments were productive roughly 90% or roughly 30% of the time.

This CDR3 has 16 residues. CDR1 is SGHVS and CDR2 is FQNEAQ in the germline V gene. V was cut by 4 bases and J by 1 base, with 13 bases left in between. The sample was PBMCs. This chain uses TRBV7-8 with TRBJ2-2; a weak D match, TRBD2 (5 bases). This TCR was recovered from a female donor in good health and CMV-seronegative. DNA of the CDR3: TGTGCCAGCAGCTATCCCTTCCGGGGGAACACCGGGGAGCTGTTTTTT. Encoded protein: CASSYPFRGNTGELFF.